These T cell receptor beta chains were read from a single sample in a study of control samples from healthy donors and cancer patients. The method was immunoSEQ multiplex PCR; TCRdb's version includes in-frame clones alone and lacks a portion of them. The table includes about 120,000 clones, more than 75% detected once. The sample consisted of blood. These receptors all come from a woman between 70 and 85 years old in good health. CDR3s include the opening cysteine and the closing phenylalanine or tryptophan. A D gene is named only where the DNA matches it firmly. The size field is filled for only some rows; it gives once, few, many or a size class.

J gene: TRBJ1-6; clone size: .; D gene: .; V gene: TRBV20-1; CDR3 protein: CSASPELAGNSPLHF; CDR3 DNA: TGCAGTGCTAGTCCGGAGCTAGCGGGCAATTCACCCCTCCACTTT
J gene: TRBJ1-2; clone size: .; D gene: .; V gene: TRBV21-1; CDR3 protein: CASSKGRVNYGYTF; CDR3 DNA: TGTGCCAGCAGCAAGGGGAGGGTGAACTATGGCTACACCTTC
J gene: TRBJ1-1; clone size: .; D gene: TRBD1; V gene: TRBV5-1; CDR3 protein: CASRPGQGAAEAFF; CDR3 DNA: TGCGCCAGCAGACCGGGACAGGGGGCGGCTGAAGCTTTCTTT
J gene: TRBJ1-4; clone size: .; D gene: .; V gene: TRBV7-8; CDR3 protein: CASSLSRGEKLFF; CDR3 DNA: TGTGCCAGCAGCTTATCCAGGGGAGAGAAACTGTTTTTT
J gene: TRBJ2-4; clone size: .; D gene: .; V gene: TRBV5-1; CDR3 protein: CASSLWPTQAKNIQYF; CDR3 DNA: TGCGCCAGCAGCTTGTGGCCCACGCAAGCCAAAAACATTCAGTACTTC
J gene: TRBJ2-6; clone size: .; D gene: .; V gene: TRBV6-1; CDR3 protein: CASSEEVYVGANVLTF; CDR3 DNA: TGTGCCAGCAGTGAAGAAGTCTACGTCGGGGCCAACGTCCTGACTTTC
J gene: TRBJ1-2; clone size: .; D gene: .; V gene: TRBV6-5; CDR3 protein: CASSYVARANYGYTF; CDR3 DNA: TGTGCCAGCAGTTACGTCGCCAGAGCTAACTATGGCTACACCTTC
J gene: TRBJ2-2; clone size: .; D gene: TRBD2; V gene: TRBV5-1; CDR3 protein: CASSLIVWTSGANTGELFF; CDR3 DNA: TGCGCCAGCAGCTTGATTGTTTGGACTAGCGGGGCGAACACCGGGGAGCTGTTTTTT
J gene: TRBJ1-5; clone size: .; D gene: .; V gene: TRBV5-1; CDR3 protein: CASSWGGRDNQPQHF; CDR3 DNA: TGCGCCAGCAGCTGGGGGGGACGGGACAATCAGCCCCAGCATTTT
J gene: TRBJ2-7; clone size: .; D gene: TRBD2; V gene: TRBV9; CDR3 protein: CASSVGPSGSYEQYF; CDR3 DNA: TGTGCCAGCAGCGTAGGGCCTAGCGGGTCCTACGAGCAGTACTTC
J gene: TRBJ1-2; clone size: .; D gene: .; V gene: TRBV19; CDR3 protein: CASSPFIGAYGYTF; CDR3 DNA: TGTGCCAGTAGTCCCTTTATCGGGGCCTATGGCTACACCTTC
J gene: TRBJ1-6; clone size: .; D gene: .; V gene: TRBV19; CDR3 protein: CASTGVYNSPLHF; CDR3 DNA: TGTGCCAGTACAGGGGTTTATAATTCACCCCTCCACTTT
J gene: TRBJ2-3; clone size: .; D gene: .; V gene: TRBV5-5; CDR3 protein: CASSSAFPVQYF; CDR3 DNA: TGTGCCAGCAGCTCTGCTTTTCCGGTACAGTATTTT
J gene: TRBJ2-6; clone size: .; D gene: .; V gene: TRBV2; CDR3 protein: CASRDSGANVLTF; CDR3 DNA: TGTGCCAGCAGGGACTCTGGGGCCAACGTCCTGACTTTC
J gene: TRBJ2-3; clone size: .; D gene: .; V gene: TRBV7-3; CDR3 protein: CASSLLAGTGTDTQYF; CDR3 DNA: TGTGCCAGCAGCTTACTCGCGGGAACGGGGACAGATACGCAGTATTTT
J gene: TRBJ2-7; clone size: .; D gene: TRBD1; V gene: TRBV11-1; CDR3 protein: CASSLTGVRIGYEQYF; CDR3 DNA: TGTGCCAGCAGCTTAACAGGGGTCCGAATCGGCTACGAGCAGTACTTC
J gene: TRBJ1-6; clone size: .; D gene: .; V gene: TRBV3-1/TRBV3-2; CDR3 protein: CASSQGPGAPSSSPLHF; CDR3 DNA: TGTGCCAGCAGCCAAGGCCCAGGGGCCCCGAGTAGTTCACCCCTCCACTTT
J gene: TRBJ1-5; clone size: few; D gene: .; V gene: TRBV27; CDR3 protein: CASSSLLGLNSNQPQHF; CDR3 DNA: TGTGCCAGCAGTTCTCTTTTGGGCCTTAATAGCAATCAGCCCCAGCATTTT
J gene: TRBJ2-3; clone size: .; D gene: .; V gene: TRBV5-5; CDR3 protein: CASSQNADTQYF; CDR3 DNA: TGTGCCAGCAGCCAGAATGCAGATACGCAGTATTTT
J gene: TRBJ1-2; clone size: .; D gene: TRBD1; V gene: TRBV10-3; CDR3 protein: CAILNRDSYGYTF; CDR3 DNA: TGTGCCATCCTCAACCGGGACAGCTATGGCTACACCTTC
J gene: TRBJ2-3; clone size: .; D gene: TRBD2; V gene: TRBV5-1; CDR3 protein: CASSLVLLAGGTDTQYF; CDR3 DNA: TGCGCCAGCAGCTTGGTTTTACTAGCGGGGGGGACAGATACGCAGTATTTT
J gene: TRBJ1-3; clone size: .; D gene: .; V gene: TRBV5-1; CDR3 protein: CASSRDLRDTIYF; CDR3 DNA: TGCGCCAGCAGCCGGGACCTGAGGGACACCATATATTTT
J gene: TRBJ2-7; clone size: .; D gene: .; V gene: TRBV5-5; CDR3 protein: CASSSQGNYEQYF; CDR3 DNA: TGTGCCAGCAGCTCACAGGGTAACTACGAGCAGTACTTC
J gene: TRBJ1-6; clone size: few; D gene: .; V gene: TRBV18; CDR3 protein: CASSVGQSYGSPLHF; CDR3 DNA: TGTGCCAGCTCAGTCGGACAGTCGTATGGGTCACCCCTCCACTTT
J gene: TRBJ1-2; clone size: once; D gene: .; V gene: TRBV27; CDR3 protein: CASSLSQGKIYGYTF; CDR3 DNA: TGTGCCAGCAGTTTATCCCAGGGGAAGATCTATGGCTACACCTTC
J gene: TRBJ1-6; clone size: .; D gene: .; V gene: TRBV5-5; CDR3 protein: CASSLGRDGSPLHF; CDR3 DNA: TGTGCCAGCAGCCTTGGACGGGATGGTTCACCCCTCCACTTT
J gene: TRBJ2-1; clone size: .; D gene: .; V gene: TRBV6-5; CDR3 protein: CASSYSSREWDEQFF; CDR3 DNA: TGTGCCAGCAGTTACTCTTCAAGGGAGTGGGATGAGCAGTTCTTC
J gene: TRBJ1-5; clone size: .; D gene: .; V gene: TRBV3-1/TRBV3-2; CDR3 protein: CASSQGRGAPQHF; CDR3 DNA: TGTGCCAGCAGCCAAGGCAGAGGGGCGCCCCAGCATTTT
J gene: TRBJ1-6; clone size: .; D gene: .; V gene: TRBV5-6; CDR3 protein: CASSLAGPSSYNSPLHF; CDR3 DNA: TGTGCCAGCAGCTTGGCTGGGCCTAGCTCCTATAATTCACCCCTCCACTTT
J gene: TRBJ1-1; clone size: .; D gene: .; V gene: TRBV5-1; CDR3 protein: CASSLDTNTEAFF; CDR3 DNA: TGCGCCAGCAGCTTGGACACGAACACTGAAGCTTTCTTT
J gene: TRBJ1-5; clone size: .; D gene: TRBD1; V gene: TRBV23-1; CDR3 protein: CASSQGVGQGADQPQHF; CDR3 DNA: TGCGCCAGCAGTCAAGGGGTAGGACAGGGGGCTGATCAGCCCCAGCATTTT
J gene: TRBJ1-5; clone size: .; D gene: .; V gene: TRBV6-2/TRBV6-3; CDR3 protein: CASSYRGKPQHF; CDR3 DNA: TGTGCCAGCAGTTACCGGGGCAAGCCCCAGCATTTT
J gene: TRBJ2-3; clone size: .; D gene: TRBD1; V gene: TRBV5-1; CDR3 protein: CASSRGQGSDTQYF; CDR3 DNA: TGCGCCAGCAGCAGGGGACAGGGCTCAGATACGCAGTATTTT
J gene: TRBJ2-5; clone size: .; D gene: TRBD2; V gene: TRBV10-3; CDR3 protein: CAISGTRGQETQYF; CDR3 DNA: TGTGCCATCAGCGGGACTAGAGGGCAAGAGACCCAGTACTTC
J gene: TRBJ1-5; clone size: .; D gene: .; V gene: TRBV11-2; CDR3 protein: CASSRDSVGNQPQHF; CDR3 DNA: TGTGCCAGCAGCCGGGACTCAGTGGGCAATCAGCCCCAGCATTTT
J gene: TRBJ1-1; clone size: .; D gene: TRBD1; V gene: TRBV19; CDR3 protein: CASSIEGRGREAFF; CDR3 DNA: TGTGCCAGTAGTATAGAGGGCAGGGGGCGCGAAGCTTTCTTT
J gene: TRBJ2-3; clone size: .; D gene: TRBD1; V gene: TRBV11-3; CDR3 protein: CASSLGTGRKDTQYF; CDR3 DNA: TGTGCCAGCAGCCTAGGGACAGGGAGGAAAGATACGCAGTATTTT
J gene: TRBJ2-7; clone size: few; D gene: .; V gene: TRBV5-1; CDR3 protein: CASSLQGRYEQYF; CDR3 DNA: TGCGCCAGCAGCTTACAGGGGAGGTACGAGCAGTACTTC
J gene: TRBJ2-6; clone size: .; D gene: .; V gene: TRBV11-1; CDR3 protein: CASARGAGANVLTF; CDR3 DNA: TGTGCCAGCGCTAGGGGTGCCGGGGCCAACGTCCTGACTTTC
J gene: TRBJ1-4; clone size: .; D gene: .; V gene: TRBV4-1; CDR3 protein: CASSQAQTGPNEKLFF; CDR3 DNA: TGCGCCAGCAGCCAAGCCCAGACAGGCCCAAATGAAAAACTGTTTTTT
J gene: TRBJ1-2; clone size: .; D gene: .; V gene: TRBV4-3; CDR3 protein: CASSQEWGGGAYGYTF; CDR3 DNA: TGCGCCAGCAGCCAAGAATGGGGGGGCGGGGCTTATGGCTACACCTTC